The 28 T cell receptor beta chains below come from one sample, sequenced in a study of neurological immune-mediated disorders. TCRdb recomputed calls from the 5' RACE reads with MiXCR, one row per CDR3 protein. The data show 55,000 to 75,000 distinct CDR3 sequences, with 10% to 15% seen just once and about 10% held by the top ten. Sequenced material: PBMCs. The receptors were sampled from an older woman with HTLV-1-associated myelopathy (HAM/TSP).

This clonotype has a count of ten or more. The rearrangement joins TRBV6-6 to TRBJ1-1; tentative D call: TRBD1 (5 bases). CDR1 is MNHNY and CDR2 is SVGAGI in the germline V gene (reference sequence). This CDR3 is 14 amino acids long. V dropped 0 bases and J dropped 5 bases, with 10 bases sitting between them. The CDR3 is CASSYSGGGTEAFF. The CDR3 nucleotides are TGTGCCAGCAGTTACTCCGGGGGAGGTACTGAAGCTTTCTTT.

The V call is TRBV20-1, the J call TRBJ2-1; the match to TRBD2 covers 8 bases. V was clipped by 1 base and J by 7 bases; unmatched bases: 9. The CDR3 has 15 residues. CDR1 and CDR2 (germline): DFQATT, SNEGSKA (reference sequence). The CDR3, as DNA: TGCAGTGCTAGAGGGCGAGCGGGAGACCGGAATGAGCAGTTCTTC. This sequence encodes CSARGRAGDRNEQFF.

This clonotype was recorded many times. The V and J genes are TRBV5-4 and TRBJ2-7; D tentatively fits TRBD1 or TRBD2 (5 bases each). CDR1 SGHNT and CDR2 YYREEE come from the germline V gene (reference sequence). This CDR3 comprises 16 residues. With 0 bases removed from V and 1 base from J, the gap between germline ends came to 14 bases. CDR3 protein: CASSLGGSRVSYEQYF. The CDR3 DNA reads as TGTGCCAGCAGCTTGGGGGGGAGCAGAGTTTCCTACGAGCAGTACTTC.

In this sample, this clonotype turned up many times. The chain has TRBV7-2 and TRBJ2-7, with 9 positions matching TRBD2. The V gene's germline CDR1 is SGHTA and CDR2 FQGNSA. With 2 bases clipped from V and 4 bases from J, the junction kept 6 bases outside the gene matches. The CDR3 sequence is 15 residues long. CDR3 protein: CASSLIAGGKYEQYF. The CDR3 DNA follows: TGTGCCAGCAGCTTAATTGCGGGAGGGAAGTACGAGCAGTACTTC.

This clonotype came up many times. This chain connects TRBV20-1 to TRBJ2-7; a weak D match, TRBD1 (5 bases). Germline V lookup: CDR1 DFQATT, CDR2 SNEGSKA (reference sequence). V lost 5 bases and J lost 6, with 11 bases in between. The CDR3 length is 11 residues. The CDR3 nucleotides read TGCAGTGCTTCAGGGAAAGGCGAGCAGTACTTC. Protein: CSASGKGEQYF.

This clonotype was recorded at least ten times. V gene TRBV7-2 combines with J gene TRBJ2-1, with 14 bases matching TRBD2. In germline, CDR1 is SGHTA, CDR2 FQGNSA. With V trimmed by 6 bases and J by 0 bases, 1 base remained unmatched. The length of the CDR3 is 16 residues. Here the CDR3 DNA reads TGTGCCAGCAGGGGGACTAGCGGGAGCTCCTACAATGAGCAGTTCTTC. It encodes CASRGTSGSSYNEQFF. The whole variable domain, filled in from reference TRBV7-2 and TRBJ2-1, reads GAGVSQSPSNKVTEKGKDVELRCDPISGHTALYWYRQSLGQGLEFLIYFQGNSAPDKSGLPSDRFSAERTGGSVSTLTIQRTQQEDSAVYLCASRGTSGSSYNEQFFGPGTRLTVL.

The table lists this clonotype with many counts. The chain is built from TRBV12-3 or TRBV12-4 and TRBJ2-5, with D perhaps matching TRBD2 (6 bases). CDR3 length equals 13 residues. Trimming pared 5 bases from V and 2 bases from J, leaving 9 bases between. CDR3 in amino acids: CASSRDWQETQYF. CDR3 DNA sequence: TGTGCCAGCAGTCGGGACTGGCAAGAGACCCAGTACTTC.

This clonotype was seen ten or more times. The rearrangement links TRBV6-1 to TRBJ2-2; maybe TRBD2 (6 bases). The CDR3 is 15 amino acids. Trimming removed 6 bases at V and 5 bases at J, with 16 bases between. Germline loops: CDR1 MNHNS, CDR2 SASEGT. CDR3 DNA sequence: TGTGCCAGCAGGATGGTAGGGACTTCTACCGGGGAGCTGTTTTTT. Its translation: CASRMVGTSTGELFF.

This clonotype was detected ten times or more. The chain carries TRBV5-5 and TRBJ2-5; D remains unclear. The germline V gene encodes CDR1 SGHKS and CDR2 YYEKEE (reference sequence). The ends were cut back, 2 bases at V and 4 bases at J, with 21 bases in the middle. This CDR3 is built from 17 residues. In DNA, the CDR3 is TGTGCCAGCAGCTTCCTAGGCGCGGAGAGTTTAGGAGAGACCCAGTACTTC. It translates to CASSFLGAESLGETQYF.

This clonotype occurred many times. The rearrangement joins TRBV21-1 to TRBJ1-6; TRBD1 is the table's D call, not checked against the DNA. TRBV21-1 is a pseudogene locus. The CDR3 consists of 17 residues. This CDR3 is CASSKESRQGKNSPLHF. The CDR3 region has the DNA TGTGCCAGCAGCAAAGAAAGCAGACAGGGGAAGAATTCACCCCTCCACTTT.

This clonotype was picked up many times. This rearrangement joins TRBV28 to TRBJ2-5; possibly TRBD1 or TRBD2 for D (6 bases each). The V end lost 6 bases, the J end lost 5 bases, and 13 bases lay between the germline ends. This CDR3 has 13 amino acids. From germline, CDR1 is MDHEN and CDR2 SYDVKM. This CDR3 is CASRGGRLETQYF. In DNA, the CDR3 is TGTGCCAGCAGAGGGGGGCGCCTGGAGACCCAGTACTTC.

This clonotype was detected many times. This chain joins TRBV10-3 and TRBJ2-2; 9 bases are a match to TRBD2. Germline CDR1 ENHRY, CDR2 SYGVKD. Trimming removed 10 bases from V and 5 bases from J; junction bases left unmatched: 11. The CDR3 has 15 amino acids. The CDR3 loop reads CATSQPGLATGELFF. DNA for the CDR3: TGTGCCACCTCCCAACCGGGACTAGCAACCGGGGAGCTGTTTTTT.

The table lists this clonotype with a count of one. This chain connects TRBV5-1 to TRBJ2-1, with D maybe TRBD2 (6 bases). The CDR3 spans 18 residues. The germline V gene encodes CDR1 SGHRS and CDR2 YFSETQ. The germline V and J ends were trimmed by 1 base and 4 bases, with 21 bases remaining between them. In DNA, the CDR3 is TGCGCCAGCAGCTTGATTCAGACGGGGGACCCTCGGTACAATGAGCAGTTCTTC. Translated: CASSLIQTGDPRYNEQFF.

This clonotype was detected ten times or more. The chain combines TRBV28 with TRBJ2-4; D is ambiguous. The V and J ends lost 3 bases and 0 bases respectively, with 6 bases between them. The length of the CDR3 is 14 residues. Germline V gene lookup returns CDR1 MDHEN and CDR2 SYDVKM. The CDR3 nucleotides read TGTGCCAGCAGTTTTTCACTAGCCAAAAACATTCAGTACTTC. Translating gives CASSFSLAKNIQYF.

This clonotype came up many times. V is TRBV29-1 and J is TRBJ1-2; 7 nucleotides match TRBD1. This CDR3 has 15 amino acids. Germline V gives CDR1 SQVTM, CDR2 ANQGSEA. With V trimmed by 7 bases and J by 4 bases, 15 bases remained unmatched. The CDR3 is CSAIPEQGTAYGYTF. The CDR3 DNA reads TGCAGCGCTATTCCTGAACAGGGGACGGCCTATGGCTACACCTTC.

This clonotype was counted ten times or more. V usage is TRBV5-5 and J usage is TRBJ2-7; the D gene could be TRBD1 or TRBD2 (5 bases each). Deletions cut 4 bases from V and 2 bases from J, with 16 bases between. Germline loops: CDR1 SGHKS, CDR2 YYEKEE (reference sequence). The CDR3 is 15 amino acids. CDR3 residues: CASSSRVGDPYEQYF. The DNA for the CDR3 is TGTGCCAGCAGCAGTAGGGTAGGGGACCCCTACGAGCAGTACTTC.

The sample holds many counts of this clonotype. The chain links TRBV2 to TRBJ1-5, with D possibly TRBD1 on 6 matching bases. The germline V and J ends were trimmed by 4 bases and 0 bases, with 19 bases remaining between them. The CDR3 is 18 residues long. The V gene's germline CDR1 is SNHLY and CDR2 FYNNEI. CDR3 DNA sequence: TGTGCCAGCAGTGTCAGGGGCCTAAACGATTATAGCAATCAGCCCCAGCATTTT. Translated: CASSVRGLNDYSNQPQHF.

The table lists this clonotype with many counts. V is TRBV20-1 and J is TRBJ2-3; 9 bases are a match to TRBD2. V gave up 6 bases and J gave up 2 bases; unmatched junction bases: 9. This CDR3 is 15 amino acids long. Germline V gene lookup returns CDR1 DFQATT and CDR2 SNEGSKA (reference sequence). The CDR3 region is CSASTLAGVTDTQYF. DNA of the CDR3: TGCAGTGCCTCGACTTTAGCGGGAGTCACAGATACGCAGTATTTT.

This chain links TRBV19 with TRBJ1-2; TRBD1 matches 7 bases. There are 14 residues in the CDR3. V shed 8 bases, J shed 4 bases, and the junction held 10 bases outside the gene matches. From germline, CDR1 is LNHDA and CDR2 SQIVND (reference sequence). The CDR3 region is CASSEGQRGYGYTF. The CDR3 DNA is TGTGCCAGTTCCGAGGGACAGCGGGGCTATGGCTACACCTTC.

This clonotype was counted at least ten times. The gene calls are TRBV20-1 and TRBJ2-5; TRBD2 agrees at 9 bases. The V and J ends lost 5 bases and 3 bases, in that order; junction bases with no gene match: 10. There are 15 residues in the CDR3. Germline CDR1 reads DFQATT; CDR2 reads SNEGSKA (reference sequence). CDR3 DNA: TGCAGTGCTTCACTAGCGGGCTTGGCCAAAGAGACCCAGTACTTC. Encoded protein: CSASLAGLAKETQYF.

In this sample, this clonotype turned up many times. This chain uses TRBV29-1 with TRBJ2-4; the D gene could be TRBD1 or TRBD2 (5 bases each). Trimming left V 4 bases short and J 1 base short, with 8 bases between. This CDR3 contains 13 residues. CDR1 and CDR2 (germline): SQVTM, ANQGSEA. CDR3 protein: CSVARGAKNIQYF. DNA for the CDR3: TGCAGCGTTGCCCGGGGCGCCAAAAACATTCAGTACTTC.

With regard to this clonotype: A much more abundant neighbour one base away suggests this may be a read error. The V call is TRBV7-9, the J call TRBJ2-7; 8 bases line up with TRBD2. Germline V CDR1 and CDR2: SEHNR, FQNEAQ (reference sequence). The CDR3 covers 15 residues. The V and J ends lost 1 base and 2 bases, in that order; junction bases with no gene match: 4. CDR3 protein: CASSLVGTRAYEQYF. The CDR3 region has the DNA TGTGCCAGCAGCTTAGTTGGGACTAGAGCCTACGAGCAGTACTTC.

This clonotype was observed many times. The genes are TRBV5-6 and TRBJ2-1; 12 nucleotides agree with TRBD2. The CDR3 spans 16 residues. After removal of 4 bases from V and 3 bases from J, the junction contained 5 bases not matched to a gene. CDR1 SGHDT and CDR2 YYEEEE come from the germline V gene. The DNA for the CDR3 is TGTGCCAGCAGCCCTTTGACTAGCGGGGGCTACAATGAGCAGTTCTTC. Translation gives CASSPLTSGGYNEQFF.

This clonotype occurred many times. The chain carries TRBV7-9 and TRBJ2-7; 7 nucleotides line up with TRBD2. The CDR3 extends over 18 amino acids. Looked up from germline, CDR1 is SEHNR and CDR2 is FQNEAQ (reference sequence). The J segment lost 0 bases and the V segment lost 1 base, leaving 12 bases of the junction unmatched. CDR3 DNA: TGTGCCAGCAGCTTAGTGCAGGGAGGGGTAGCGGGCTCCTACGAGCAGTACTTC. Amino acids: CASSLVQGGVAGSYEQYF. Supplemented by reference TRBV7-9 and TRBJ2-7, the full variable domain reads DTGVSQNPRHKITKRGQNVTFRCDPISEHNRLYWYRQTLGQGPEFLTYFQNEAQLEKSRLLSDRFSAERPKGSFSTLEIQRTEQGDSAMYLCASSLVQGGVAGSYEQYFGPGTRLTVT.

This sequence joins TRBV29-1 and TRBJ2-3; the D is unclear. V lost 4 bases and J 4 bases, leaving 15 bases between the germline ends. The CDR3 extends over 14 amino acids. Germline-derived CDR1 and CDR2 are SQVTM and ANQGSEA. The CDR3 coding sequence is TGCAGCGTTGGAGACTCATGGCAATCAGATACGCAGTATTTT. Amino acids: CSVGDSWQSDTQYF.

This sequence joins TRBV14 and TRBJ2-2; TRBD1 aligns across 8 bases. The length of the CDR3 is 19 residues. V was pared by 1 base and J by 5 bases, with 15 bases of the junction left unmatched. CDR1 is SGHDN and CDR2 is FVKESK in the germline V gene. The CDR3, as DNA: TGTGCCAGCAGCCAAGGGGGGATAATGGGACAGGCGAGAACCGGGGAGCTGTTTTTT. This translates into CASSQGGIMGQARTGELFF.

This clonotype was recorded at least ten times. This chain connects TRBV12-3 or TRBV12-4 to TRBJ2-7, with no clear D. V lost 9 bases to trimming and J lost 3 bases, with 12 bases between them. The CDR3 is 12 residues long. In nucleotides, the CDR3 is TGTGCCAGTATTACGGCCCTCTACGAGCAGTACTTC. It specifies CASITALYEQYF.

This clonotype showed up many times. The chain is built from TRBV5-1 and TRBJ2-2; possibly TRBD1 for D (7 bases). Trimming left V 4 bases short and J 5 bases short, with 15 bases between. In germline, CDR1 is SGHRS, CDR2 YFSETQ. The CDR3 contains 15 residues. CDR3 coding DNA: TGCGCCAGCAGCATCCGGACAGGAGGGACCGGGGAGCTGTTTTTT. Protein product: CASSIRTGGTGELFF.